This T cell receptor beta chain originates from a study of immune cell composition in non-small cell lung cancer. Overall study results and limits: Lung squamous cell carcinoma tumours had significantly higher top 10 clone scores and productive clonality than lung adenocarcinoma. Tumour-associated clones >0.5% occurred in under 35% of adenocarcinomas, about four fifths of squamous. Smoking pack-years did not significantly correlate with tumour TCR-beta clonality.

CDR3 length equals 12 residues. Trimming took 7 bases from V and 5 from J; bases not matched to a gene: 6. From germline, CDR1 is SQVTM and CDR2 ANQGSEA. Sequencing was performed with immunoSEQ multiplex PCR; in TCRdb, only in-frame clones are kept and a portion is missing. The data contain about 4,000 clones, around three quarters of them singletons. With respect to this clone: The antigen is unknown.

The material sequenced was lung tumor tissue. This receptor was obtained from a human donor with non-small cell lung cancer. V is TRBV29-1 and J is TRBJ1-2; TRBD1 aligns across 8 bases. DNA for the CDR3: TGCAGCGGGTCGGGACAGGATTATGGCTACACCTTC. It is translated as CSGSGQDYGYTF.